These 29 T cell receptor beta chains came from one sample sequenced in a study of CD8 T cells in ankylosing spondylitis. MiXCR, applied by TCRdb to the 5' RACE reads, yields one record per CDR3 protein. The table records over 200,000 distinct CDR3 sequences, approximately 16% of them present only once. No antigen is known for these receptors. Study-wide results and caveats: Ankylosing spondylitis blood appeared to carry a characteristic TCR beta motif of roughly eight highly homologous variants.

The sample comprised blood, either unsorted or a sorted T cell fraction (not recorded which). These receptors were taken from a male donor with ankylosing spondylitis.

The V and J genes are TRBV12-3 or TRBV12-4 and TRBJ1-1, with D possibly TRBD1 on 6 matching bases. V shed 5 bases and J shed 3 bases, with 13 bases lying between them. The CDR3 extends over 14 amino acids. CDR3 region: CASSPSTGYTEAFF. The DNA of the CDR3 is TGTGCCAGCAGTCCCTCCACAGGGTACACTGAAGCTTTCTTT.

The table lists this clonotype with a few counts. J is TRBJ2-6 and V is TRBV4-2; 8 bases are a match to TRBD1. With V trimmed by 4 bases and J by 11 bases, 10 bases remained unmatched. Germline V gene data show CDR1 as LGHNA and CDR2 as YNFKEQ. CDR3 length: 15 residues. CDR3 residues: CASSPLPTGVDVLTF. Here the CDR3 DNA reads TGTGCCAGCAGCCCCCTCCCGACAGGGGTGGACGTCCTGACTTTC.

This clonotype was detected a few times. This chain uses TRBV29-1 with TRBJ2-2; D is perhaps TRBD2 (6 bases). The ends were cut back, 7 bases at V and 8 bases at J, with 14 bases in the middle. Germline V gene lookup returns CDR1 SQVTM and CDR2 ANQGSEA. The CDR3 runs 12 residues. As DNA, the CDR3 is TGCAGCGCCGAGGGAGGTGGAGGGGAGCTGTTTTTT. Translated: CSAEGGGGELFF.

The table lists this clonotype with many counts. J is TRBJ2-7 and V is TRBV20-1, with 10 bases aligning to TRBD2. The CDR3 contains 17 residues. V was pared by 3 bases and J by 3 bases, with 14 bases of the junction left unmatched. Germline V lookup: CDR1 DFQATT, CDR2 SNEGSKA (reference sequence). The CDR3 region is CSASEASGGGSNYEQYF. CDR3 bases: TGCAGTGCTAGTGAGGCTAGCGGGGGTGGGAGCAACTACGAGCAGTACTTC.

This clonotype occurred a few times. The chain is built from TRBV27 and TRBJ2-1; TRBD2 agrees at 11 bases. Germline CDR1 MNHEY, CDR2 SMNVEV (reference sequence). The CDR3 runs to 15 residues. The ends lost 4 bases at V and 9 bases at J; junction bases unmatched: 8. The CDR3 nucleotides read TGTGCCAGCAGTTCCCCGACCGGGACTAGCGGTGAGCAGTTCTTC. The encoded protein is CASSSPTGTSGEQFF.

The V and J genes are TRBV5-1 and TRBJ1-1; D is ambiguous. Germline V gives CDR1 SGHRS, CDR2 YFSETQ. The CDR3 is 16 amino acids. Trimming shortened V by 0 bases and J by 0 bases, and 12 bases separated the two germline ends. CDR3 in amino acids: CASSLASASLNTEAFF. The CDR3 coding sequence is TGCGCCAGCAGCTTGGCCAGCGCCTCCTTGAACACTGAAGCTTTCTTT.

The V gene is TRBV7-8, the J gene TRBJ1-2; tentatively, D is TRBD1 (5 bases). This CDR3 spans 17 amino acids. The V end was cut by 3 bases, the J end by 2 bases, with 19 bases between. Germline-derived CDR1 and CDR2 are SGHVS and FQNEAQ. The CDR3 bases are TGTGCCAGCAGCTTTAACCGGGACGGAAAACCAAACTATGGCTACACCTTC. It translates to CASSFNRDGKPNYGYTF.

The chain has TRBV20-1 and TRBJ2-7; a possible D gene is TRBD2 (5 bases). V was shortened by 6 bases and J by 5 bases, with 11 bases between the two germline ends. Germline CDR1 is DFQATT and CDR2 is SNEGSKA (reference sequence). There are 11 residues in the CDR3. The chain's CDR3 is CSARDLDEQYF. As DNA, the CDR3 is TGCAGTGCGAGGGATCTCGACGAGCAGTACTTC.

The chain combines TRBV6-5 with TRBJ2-7; either TRBD1 or TRBD2 may supply D (5 bases each). With 2 bases removed from V and 1 base from J, the gap between germline ends came to 9 bases. Germline CDR1 reads MNHEY; CDR2 reads SVGAGI. This CDR3 region has 14 residues. The CDR3 region has the DNA TGTGCCAGCAGTTACGGGACGGATTCCTACGAGCAGTACTTC. This encodes CASSYGTDSYEQYF.

The V and J genes are TRBV30 and TRBJ2-7; D gene ambiguous. Trimming took 0 bases from V and 1 from J, leaving 7 bases between them. CDR3 size: 13 residues. Germline values: CDR1 GTSNPN, CDR2 SVGIG (reference sequence). The chain's CDR3 is CAWSVPYSYEQYF. Here the CDR3 DNA reads TGTGCCTGGAGTGTACCTTATTCCTACGAGCAGTACTTC.

The chain uses TRBV5-4 and TRBJ1-1; no firm D call. V lost 0 bases and J lost 1, with 4 bases in between. The CDR3 loop spans 13 amino acids. The germline CDR1 and CDR2 sequences are SGHNT and YYREEE (reference sequence). In DNA, the CDR3 is TGTGCCAGCAGCTTGGTTCCGAACACTGAAGCTTTCTTT. Translating gives CASSLVPNTEAFF.

This chain links TRBV7-8 with TRBJ2-7; 7 nucleotides align to TRBD2. J gave up 3 bases and V 5 bases, and 4 bases lay outside the gene matches. CDR1 SGHVS and CDR2 FQNEAQ come from the germline V gene. This CDR3 is built from 13 residues. The CDR3 DNA sequence: TGTGCCAGCAGCCGGGAGGCAGACTACGAGCAGTACTTC. Translated: CASSREADYEQYF. The whole variable domain, remainder taken from reference TRBV7-8 and TRBJ2-7, is GAGVSQSPRYKVAKRGQDVALRCDPISGHVSLFWYQQALGQGPEFLTYFQNEAQLDKSGLPSDRFFAERPEGSVSTLKIQRTQQEDSAVYLCASSREADYEQYFGPGTRLTVT.

The chain combines TRBV20-1 with TRBJ1-6; D call uncertain. Trimming stripped 3 bases from V and 1 base from J, with 10 bases between. Germline V gene sequence: CDR1 DFQATT, CDR2 SNEGSKA (reference sequence). The CDR3 has 15 amino acids. The CDR3 nucleotides are TGCAGTGCTAGCGATACAGATTCCTATAATTCACCCCTCCACTTT. Translation gives CSASDTDSYNSPLHF.

This clonotype has just a few counts. The chain joins TRBV2 to TRBJ1-2; D is possibly TRBD1 (5 bases). CDR3 length: 14 residues. V was cut by 2 bases and J by 3 bases, with 10 bases left in between. Per germline, CDR1 SNHLY and CDR2 FYNNEI. The CDR3, as DNA: TGTGCCAGCAGTGAACGGCTGGGGGACTATGGCTACACCTTC. As protein: CASSERLGDYGYTF.

This clonotype was observed many times. V usage is TRBV12-3 or TRBV12-4 and J usage is TRBJ2-7, with D hard to call. V dropped 3 bases and J dropped 1 base, with 10 bases sitting between them. The length of the CDR3 is 14 residues. The CDR3 sequence is CASSFGVLSYEQYF. CDR3 DNA: TGTGCCAGCAGTTTTGGAGTTCTTTCCTACGAGCAGTACTTC.

This clonotype has at least ten counts. This chain connects TRBV14 to TRBJ1-2, with TRBD1 identical over 10 bases. The CDR3 is 14 residues long. Germline-derived CDR1 and CDR2 are SGHDN and FVKESK. Trimming at V came to 4 bases and at J to 2 bases, leaving 1 base not matched to a gene. CDR3 DNA: TGTGCCAGCAGCCCGGGACAGGGGAACTATGGCTACACCTTC. Amino acids: CASSPGQGNYGYTF. The complete variable domain, with remaining parts taken from reference TRBV14 and TRBJ1-2, reads EAGVTQFPSHSVIEKGQTVTLRCDPISGHDNLYWYRRVMGKEIKFLLHFVKESKQDESGMPNNRFLAERTGGTYSTLKVQPAELEDSGVYFCASSPGQGNYGYTFGSGTRLTVV.

This clonotype appeared a few times. This sequence joins TRBV7-8 and TRBJ1-5, with a tentative D call TRBD1 (5 bases). Germline CDR1 SGHVS, CDR2 FQNEAQ. V was shortened by 5 bases and J by 5 bases, with 19 bases between the two germline ends. This CDR3 contains 16 residues. This CDR3 is CASSHMPGQQDQPQHF. The CDR3 DNA sequence: TGTGCCAGCAGCCACATGCCGGGGCAGCAAGATCAGCCCCAGCATTTT.

This clonotype was seen a handful of times. The gene calls are TRBV4-2 and TRBJ1-6; maybe TRBD1 (6 bases). The V end lost 0 bases, the J end lost 0 bases, and 9 bases lay between the germline ends. CDR1 is LGHNA, CDR2 YNFKEQ, per germline. The CDR3 extends over 17 amino acids. The CDR3 here is CASSQDGGNSYNSPLHF. The CDR3 DNA is TGTGCCAGCAGCCAAGATGGGGGCAACTCCTATAATTCACCCCTCCACTTT.

A few counts support this clonotype. The rearrangement links TRBV3-1 to TRBJ1-1, with D perhaps TRBD1 (6 bases). V was trimmed by 0 bases and J by 2 bases, leaving 13 bases between them. This CDR3 has 16 residues. CDR1 and CDR2 (germline): LGHDT, YNNKEL (reference sequence). The CDR3 sequence: CASSQEAWTENTEAFF. The CDR3 DNA reads as TGTGCCAGCAGCCAAGAGGCTTGGACAGAAAACACTGAAGCTTTCTTT.

This clonotype was observed a handful of times. The chain combines TRBV3-1 with TRBJ2-3; 14 bases align to TRBD2. V lost 6 bases, J lost 2 bases, and 4 bases stayed unmatched. Germline CDR1 LGHDT, CDR2 YNNKEL (reference sequence). This CDR3 has 16 amino acids. In nucleotides, the CDR3 is TGTGCCAGCAGACGGACTAGCGGGGGGTACACAGATACGCAGTATTTT. This translates into CASRRTSGGYTDTQYF.

This clonotype was detected many times. The chain joins TRBV10-3 to TRBJ2-1; 9 bases align to TRBD2. The CDR3 covers 17 residues. CDR1 is ENHRY and CDR2 is SYGVKD in the germline V gene. V shed 0 bases, J shed 6 bases, and the junction held 9 bases outside the gene matches. DNA of the CDR3: TGTGCCATCAGTGAGTCAAGGGCTAGCGGGGATTTCAATGAGCAGTTCTTC. Translating gives CAISESRASGDFNEQFF.

The rearrangement joins TRBV7-6 to TRBJ2-2, with a weak D call TRBD1 (6 bases). The CDR3 has 15 residues. Trimming took off 4 bases at V and 5 bases at J, with 14 bases between the two ends. Germline loops: CDR1 SGHVS, CDR2 FNYEAQ. CDR3 in DNA: TGTGCCAGCAGCTCAATTGACAGGCTGACCGGGGAGCTGTTTTTT. This sequence encodes CASSSIDRLTGELFF.

The chain links TRBV6-5 to TRBJ1-6; the D is unclear. Between the trimmed V and J ends, which lost 0 bases and 7 bases, there was a span of 16 bases. The CDR3 totals 17 residues. Germline V gene lookup returns CDR1 MNHEY and CDR2 SVGAGI. Here the CDR3 DNA reads TGTGCCAGCAGTTACTCGCTTACAATTCGAGCCAATTCACCCCTCCACTTT. This translates into CASSYSLTIRANSPLHF.

The gene calls are TRBV19 and TRBJ1-5; a weak D match, TRBD1 (6 bases). V lost 8 bases to trimming and J lost 6 bases, with 11 bases between them. The germline V gene has CDR1 LNHDA and CDR2 SQIVND (reference sequence). This CDR3 spans 12 amino acids. The CDR3 bases are TGTGCCAGTGGATGGGGGCTTCAGCCCCAGCATTTT. Protein: CASGWGLQPQHF.

In its sample, this clonotype was seen many times. The gene calls are TRBV20-1 and TRBJ1-1, with 7 bases matching TRBD1. V was clipped by 3 bases and J by 4 bases; unmatched bases: 5. CDR3 length: 13 amino acids. Per germline, CDR1 DFQATT and CDR2 SNEGSKA (reference sequence). The DNA for the CDR3 is TGCAGTGCTAGTTACAGGGGCAGCACTGAAGCTTTCTTT. It encodes CSASYRGSTEAFF.

This clonotype showed up just a few times. This sequence joins TRBV29-1 and TRBJ1-1; tentatively, D is TRBD1 (5 bases). CDR1 and CDR2 from the germline V gene are SQVTM and ANQGSEA. The V gene lost 7 bases and the J gene lost 4 bases, with 19 bases spanning the gap. This CDR3 has 14 amino acids. Written as DNA, the CDR3 is TGCAGCGCCCGAGGAGGAGGGGCGGCCACTGAAGCTTTCTTT. It specifies CSARGGGAATEAFF.

This clonotype was seen a handful of times. The chain employs TRBV5-6 and TRBJ2-3; D gene uncertain. CDR3 size: 14 residues. Germline CDR1 reads SGHDT; CDR2 reads YYEEEE. V was trimmed by 1 base and J by 6 bases, leaving 12 bases between them. CDR3 loop: CASSLSTPVDTQYF. CDR3 bases: TGTGCCAGCAGCTTGTCGACCCCCGTGGATACGCAGTATTTT.

This rearrangement joins TRBV29-1 to TRBJ2-3; 14 bases line up with TRBD2. CDR3 length: 17 amino acids. Germline CDR1 is SQVTM and CDR2 is ANQGSEA. The V gene end was trimmed by 4 bases and the J gene end by 6 bases; junction bases not matched to a gene: 12. The CDR3 reads CSVGGTSGSVEWDTQYF. The DNA for the CDR3 is TGCAGCGTTGGAGGGACTAGCGGGAGTGTAGAGTGGGATACGCAGTATTTT.

This clonotype came up a few times. The chain couples TRBV27 to TRBJ1-4; tentative D call: TRBD1 (5 bases). In germline, CDR1 is MNHEY, CDR2 SMNVEV (reference sequence). The CDR3 is 14 residues long. Trimming removed 5 bases at V and 8 bases at J, with 15 bases between. The CDR3 sequence is CASSEPGLEEKLFF. The CDR3 coding sequence is TGTGCCAGCAGTGAGCCGGGACTGGAGGAAAAACTGTTTTTT. The whole variable domain, remainder taken from reference TRBV27 and TRBJ1-4, is EAQVTQNPRYLITVTGKKLTVTCSQNMNHEYMSWYRQDPGLGLRQIYYSMNVEVTDKGDVPEGYKVSRKEKRNFPLILESPSPNQTSLYFCASSEPGLEEKLFFGSGTQLSVL.